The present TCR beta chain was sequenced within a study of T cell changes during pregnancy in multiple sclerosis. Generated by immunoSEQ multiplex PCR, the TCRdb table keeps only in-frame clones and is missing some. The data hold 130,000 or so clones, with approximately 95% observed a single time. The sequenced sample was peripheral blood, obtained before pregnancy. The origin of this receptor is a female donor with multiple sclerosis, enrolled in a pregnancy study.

CDR3 amino acids: CASSPFLYGYTF. In DNA, the CDR3 is TGTGCCAGCAGTCCGTTCCTATATGGCTACACCTTC. This chain connects TRBV28 to TRBJ1-2; D not resolved. This CDR3 region has 12 residues. Germline V gives CDR1 MDHEN, CDR2 SYDVKM. Trimming removed 5 bases at V and 5 bases at J, with 9 bases between.